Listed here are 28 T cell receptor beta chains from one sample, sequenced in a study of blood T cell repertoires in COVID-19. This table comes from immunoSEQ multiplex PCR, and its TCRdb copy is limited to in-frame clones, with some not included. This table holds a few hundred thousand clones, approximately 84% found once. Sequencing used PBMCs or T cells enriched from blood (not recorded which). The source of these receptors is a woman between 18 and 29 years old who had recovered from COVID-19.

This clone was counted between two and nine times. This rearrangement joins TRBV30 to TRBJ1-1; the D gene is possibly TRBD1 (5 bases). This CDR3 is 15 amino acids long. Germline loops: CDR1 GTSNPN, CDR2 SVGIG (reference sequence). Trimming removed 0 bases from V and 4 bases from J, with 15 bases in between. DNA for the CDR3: TGTGCCTGGAGTGTACTTGTAGGGGCGAGCACTGAAGCTTTCTTT. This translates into CAWSVLVGASTEAFF. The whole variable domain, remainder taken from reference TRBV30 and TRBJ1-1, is SQTIHQWPATLVQPVGSPLSLECTVEGTSNPNLYWYRQAAGRGLQLLFYSVGIGQISSEVPQNLSASRPQDRQFILSSKKLLLSDSGFYLCAWSVLVGASTEAFFGQGTRLTVV.

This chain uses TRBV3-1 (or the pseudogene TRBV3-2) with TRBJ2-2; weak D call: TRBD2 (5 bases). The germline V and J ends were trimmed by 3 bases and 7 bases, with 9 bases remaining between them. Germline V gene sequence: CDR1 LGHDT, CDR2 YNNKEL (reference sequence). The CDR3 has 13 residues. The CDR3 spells CASSQRVNGELFF. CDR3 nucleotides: TGTGCCAGCAGCCAGAGGGTTAACGGGGAGCTGTTTTTT.

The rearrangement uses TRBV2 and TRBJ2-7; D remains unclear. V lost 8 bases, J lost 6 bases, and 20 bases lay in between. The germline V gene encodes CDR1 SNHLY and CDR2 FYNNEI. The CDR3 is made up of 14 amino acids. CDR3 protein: CASGPRDFFSEQYF. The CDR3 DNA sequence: TGTGCCAGCGGCCCTAGAGACTTCTTTAGCGAGCAGTACTTC.

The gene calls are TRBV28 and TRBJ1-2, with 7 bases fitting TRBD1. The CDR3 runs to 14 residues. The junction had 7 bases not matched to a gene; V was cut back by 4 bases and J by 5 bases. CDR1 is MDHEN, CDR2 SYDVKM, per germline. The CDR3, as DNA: TGTGCCAGCAGTTCTTTCTCGACAGGGTATGGCTACACCTTC. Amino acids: CASSSFSTGYGYTF.

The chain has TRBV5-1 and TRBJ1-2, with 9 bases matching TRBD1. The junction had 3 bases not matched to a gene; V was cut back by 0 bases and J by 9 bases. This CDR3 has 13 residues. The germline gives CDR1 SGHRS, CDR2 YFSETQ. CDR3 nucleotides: TGCGCCAGCAGCTTGGGGGGACAGGGACGCTACACCTTC. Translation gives CASSLGGQGRYTF. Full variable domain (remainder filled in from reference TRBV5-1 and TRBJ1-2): KAGVTQTPRYLIKTRGQQVTLSCSPISGHRSVSWYQQTPGQGLQFLFEYFSETQRNKGNFPGRFSGRQFSNSRSEMNVSTLELGDSALYLCASSLGGQGRYTFGSGTRLTVV.

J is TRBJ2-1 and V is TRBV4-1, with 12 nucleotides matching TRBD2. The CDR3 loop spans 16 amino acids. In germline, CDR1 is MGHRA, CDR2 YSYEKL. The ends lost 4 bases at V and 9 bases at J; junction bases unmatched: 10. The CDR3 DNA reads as TGCGCCAGCAGCCCGATACTAGCGGGAGGATTAAGTGAGCAGTTCTTC. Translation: CASSPILAGGLSEQFF.

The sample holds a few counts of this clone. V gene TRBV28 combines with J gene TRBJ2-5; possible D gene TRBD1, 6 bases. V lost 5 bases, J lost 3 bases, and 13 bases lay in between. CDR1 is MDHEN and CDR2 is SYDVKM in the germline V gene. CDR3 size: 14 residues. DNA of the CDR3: TGTGCCAGCAGTCCGGCGGCAGGGGAAGAGACCCAGTACTTC. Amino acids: CASSPAAGEETQYF.

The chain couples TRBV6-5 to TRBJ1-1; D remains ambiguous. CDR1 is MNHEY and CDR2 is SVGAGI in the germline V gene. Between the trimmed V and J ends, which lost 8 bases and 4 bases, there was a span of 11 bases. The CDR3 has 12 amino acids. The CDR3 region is CASGRGGTEAFF. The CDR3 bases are TGTGCCAGCGGCCGGGGTGGCACTGAAGCTTTCTTT.

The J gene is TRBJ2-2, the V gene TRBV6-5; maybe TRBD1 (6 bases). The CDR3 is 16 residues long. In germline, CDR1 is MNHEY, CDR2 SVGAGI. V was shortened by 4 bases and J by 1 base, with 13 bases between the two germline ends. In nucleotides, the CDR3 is TGTGCCAGCAGTTCCTGGACAGCGTGGAACACCGGGGAGCTGTTTTTT. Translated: CASSSWTAWNTGELFF.

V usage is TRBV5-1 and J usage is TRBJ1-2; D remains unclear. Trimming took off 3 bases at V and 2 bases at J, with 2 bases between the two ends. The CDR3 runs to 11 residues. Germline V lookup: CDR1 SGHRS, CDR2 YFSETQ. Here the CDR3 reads CASSSNYGYTF. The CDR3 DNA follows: TGCGCCAGCAGCTCAAACTATGGCTACACCTTC.

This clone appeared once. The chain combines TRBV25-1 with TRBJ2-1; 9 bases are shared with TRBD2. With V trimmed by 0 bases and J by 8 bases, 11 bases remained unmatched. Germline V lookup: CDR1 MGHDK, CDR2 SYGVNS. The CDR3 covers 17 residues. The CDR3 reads CASSEYLAGGLEYEQFF. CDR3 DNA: TGTGCCAGCAGTGAATATTTGGCGGGGGGGCTTGAGTATGAGCAGTTCTTC. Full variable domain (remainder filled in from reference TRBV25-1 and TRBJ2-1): EADIYQTPRYLVIGTGKKITLECSQTMGHDKMYWYQQDPGMELHLIHYSYGVNSTEKGDLSSESTVSRIRTEHFPLTLESARPSHTSQYLCASSEYLAGGLEYEQFFGPGTRLTVL.

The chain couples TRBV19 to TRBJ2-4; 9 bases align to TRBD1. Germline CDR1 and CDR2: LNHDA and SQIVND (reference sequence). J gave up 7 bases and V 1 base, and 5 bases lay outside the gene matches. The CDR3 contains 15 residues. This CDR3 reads CASSIAGTGLNIQYF. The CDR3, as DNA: TGTGCCAGTAGTATAGCCGGGACAGGGTTGAACATTCAGTACTTC.

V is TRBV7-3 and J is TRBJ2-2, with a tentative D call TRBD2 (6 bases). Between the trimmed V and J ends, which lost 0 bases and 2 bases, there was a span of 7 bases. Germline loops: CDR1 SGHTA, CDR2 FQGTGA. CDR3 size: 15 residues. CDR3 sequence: CASSLTSGNTGELFF. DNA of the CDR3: TGTGCCAGCAGCTTAACTAGCGGAAACACCGGGGAGCTGTTTTTT. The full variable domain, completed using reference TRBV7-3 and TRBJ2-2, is GAGVSQTPSNKVTEKGKYVELRCDPISGHTALYWYRQSLGQGPEFLIYFQGTGAADDSGLPNDRFFAVRPEGSVSTLKIQRTERGDSAVYLCASSLTSGNTGELFFGEGSRLTVL.

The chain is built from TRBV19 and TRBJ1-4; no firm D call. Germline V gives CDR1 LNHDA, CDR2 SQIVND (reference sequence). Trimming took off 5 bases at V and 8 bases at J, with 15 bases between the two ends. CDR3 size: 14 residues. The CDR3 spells CASSLRMRREKLFF. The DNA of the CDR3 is TGTGCCAGTAGTTTGCGGATGAGAAGGGAAAAACTGTTTTTT.

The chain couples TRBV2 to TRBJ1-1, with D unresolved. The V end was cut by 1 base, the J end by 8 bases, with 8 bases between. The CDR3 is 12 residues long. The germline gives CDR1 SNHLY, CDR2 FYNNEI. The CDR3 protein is CASSEGVTEAFF. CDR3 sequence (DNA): TGTGCCAGCAGTGAAGGTGTGACAGAAGCTTTCTTT.

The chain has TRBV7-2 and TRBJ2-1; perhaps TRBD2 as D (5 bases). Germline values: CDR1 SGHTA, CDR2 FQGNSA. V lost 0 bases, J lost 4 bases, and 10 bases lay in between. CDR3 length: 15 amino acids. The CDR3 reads CASSLAAGIYNEQFF. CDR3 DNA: TGTGCCAGCAGCTTAGCGGCGGGTATTTACAATGAGCAGTTCTTC.

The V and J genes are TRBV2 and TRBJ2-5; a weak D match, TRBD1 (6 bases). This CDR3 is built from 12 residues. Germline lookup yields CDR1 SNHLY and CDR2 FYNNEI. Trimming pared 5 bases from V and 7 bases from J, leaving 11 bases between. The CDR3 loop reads CASSKLGGTQYF. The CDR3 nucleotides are TGTGCCAGCAGTAAACTAGGGGGGACCCAGTACTTC.

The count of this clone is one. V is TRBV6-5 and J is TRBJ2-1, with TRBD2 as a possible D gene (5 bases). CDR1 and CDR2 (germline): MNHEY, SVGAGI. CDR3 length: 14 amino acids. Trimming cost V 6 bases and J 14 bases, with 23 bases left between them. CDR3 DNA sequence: TGTGCCAGCAGGGCTCAATTAGGACTTGCCGGGGAGTTCTTC. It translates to CASRAQLGLAGEFF.

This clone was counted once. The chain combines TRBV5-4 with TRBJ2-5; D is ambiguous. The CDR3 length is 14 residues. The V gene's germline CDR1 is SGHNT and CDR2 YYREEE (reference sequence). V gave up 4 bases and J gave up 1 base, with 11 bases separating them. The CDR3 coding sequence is TGTGCCAGCAGCACTTTTTCTTTCCAAGAGACCCAGTACTTC. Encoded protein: CASSTFSFQETQYF.

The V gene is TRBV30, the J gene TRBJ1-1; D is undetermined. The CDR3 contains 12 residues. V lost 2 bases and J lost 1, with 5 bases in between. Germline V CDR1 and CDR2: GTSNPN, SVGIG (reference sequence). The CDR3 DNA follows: TGTGCCTGGAGTCCAGGGAACACTGAAGCTTTCTTT. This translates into CAWSPGNTEAFF.

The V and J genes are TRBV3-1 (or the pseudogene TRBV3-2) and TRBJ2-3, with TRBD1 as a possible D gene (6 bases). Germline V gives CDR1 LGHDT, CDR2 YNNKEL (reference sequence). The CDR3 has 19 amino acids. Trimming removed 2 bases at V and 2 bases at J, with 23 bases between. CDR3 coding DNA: TGTGCCAGCAGCCAATGGACAATAGGCCGGGACATATTCACAGATACGCAGTATTTT. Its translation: CASSQWTIGRDIFTDTQYF.

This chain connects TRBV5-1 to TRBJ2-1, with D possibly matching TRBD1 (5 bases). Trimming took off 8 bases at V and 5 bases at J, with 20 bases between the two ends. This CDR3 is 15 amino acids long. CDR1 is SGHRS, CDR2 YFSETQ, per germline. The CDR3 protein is CASNAGVAGNNEQFF. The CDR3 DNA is TGCGCCAGTAATGCTGGGGTCGCAGGGAACAATGAGCAGTTCTTC.

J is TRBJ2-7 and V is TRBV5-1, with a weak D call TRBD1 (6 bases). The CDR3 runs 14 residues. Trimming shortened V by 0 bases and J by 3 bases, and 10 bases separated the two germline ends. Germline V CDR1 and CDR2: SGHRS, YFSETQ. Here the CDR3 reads CASSLAQGLYEQYF. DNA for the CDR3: TGCGCCAGCAGCTTGGCACAGGGTCTCTACGAGCAGTACTTC.

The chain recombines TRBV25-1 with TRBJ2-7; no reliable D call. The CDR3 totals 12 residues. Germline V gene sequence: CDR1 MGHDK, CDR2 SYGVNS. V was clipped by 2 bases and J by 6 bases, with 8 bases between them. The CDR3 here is CASSEPVGEQYF. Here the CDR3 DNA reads TGTGCCAGCAGTGAACCGGTCGGCGAGCAGTACTTC.

CDR3 loop: CASTFTRANEKLFF. The CDR3 region has the DNA TGTGCCAGTACTTTCACCAGGGCTAATGAAAAACTGTTTTTT. J is TRBJ1-4 and V is TRBV19, with D perhaps TRBD1 (5 bases). The CDR3 runs to 14 residues. V was shortened by 7 bases and J by 3 bases, with 12 bases between the two germline ends. Germline CDR1 is LNHDA and CDR2 is SQIVND (reference sequence).

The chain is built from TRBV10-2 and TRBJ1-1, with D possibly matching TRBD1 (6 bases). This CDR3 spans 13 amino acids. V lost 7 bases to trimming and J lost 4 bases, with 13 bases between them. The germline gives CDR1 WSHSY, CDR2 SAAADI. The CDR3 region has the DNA TGCGCCAGCAAAGTGGGGGCAGGCACTGAAGCTTTCTTT. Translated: CASKVGAGTEAFF.

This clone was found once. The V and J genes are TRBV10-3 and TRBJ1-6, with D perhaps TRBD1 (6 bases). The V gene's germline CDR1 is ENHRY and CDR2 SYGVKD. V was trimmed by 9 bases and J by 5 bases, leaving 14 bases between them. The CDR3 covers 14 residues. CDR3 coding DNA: TGTGCCATAAAGCCGGGGGGCGATAATTCACCCCTCCACTTT. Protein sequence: CAIKPGGDNSPLHF.

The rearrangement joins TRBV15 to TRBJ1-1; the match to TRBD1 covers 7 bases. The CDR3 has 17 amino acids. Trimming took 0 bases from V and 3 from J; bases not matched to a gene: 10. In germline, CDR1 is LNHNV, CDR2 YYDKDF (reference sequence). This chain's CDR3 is CATSRERGRGKYTEAFF. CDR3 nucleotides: TGTGCCACCAGCAGAGAGAGGGGCAGGGGGAAATACACTGAAGCTTTCTTT.